This T cell receptor beta chain was captured by sequencing in a study of T-cell memory formation after mild COVID-19. Of note for this clonotype: Its antigen is unknown.

General study findings and limits: Day 15 to 85 contractors were CD4/CD8 balanced; later expanders leaned CD4+. Shrinking CD4+ clones resided mostly in CM and EM, and CD8+ ones in EMRA. Clonal second-wave expansions that peaked on day 37 had unconfirmed SARS-CoV-2 specificity.

TCRdb reanalysed the 5' RACE reads using MiXCR and keeps one entry per CDR3 protein. Of 350,000 or so distinct CDR3 sequences listed, 13% are singletons. Sequencing was carried out using PBMCs or a T cell subset sorted from them (not recorded which). The clonotype was recovered from a man aged 18 to 30 who had mild COVID-19 (a few samples of this study predate the infection). Cell type and time point are not known.

In DNA, the CDR3 is TGTGCCACCACCAGGGACAGGGCCTATGGCTACACCTTC. This encodes CATTRDRAYGYTF. The genes are TRBV6-6 and TRBJ1-2; 9 bases line up with TRBD1. The germline V gene has CDR1 MNHNY and CDR2 SVGAGI (reference sequence). The CDR3 covers 13 residues. J lost 4 bases, V lost 10 bases, and 7 bases had no gene match.